This TCR beta chain was recorded in a study of CD8 T cells in ankylosing spondylitis. Study findings and constraints: Disease-linked clones were reportedly significantly enriched in matched ankylosing spondylitis synovial fluid.

V was pared by 1 base and J by 7 bases, with 10 bases between. The CDR3 length is 13 residues. The germline V gene encodes CDR1 LGHNA and CDR2 YSLEER. This clonotype has ten or more counts. Antigen unknown. TCRdb analysed the 5' RACE reads with MiXCR anew, one entry per CDR3 protein. The sample gives some 100,000 distinct CDR3 sequences, 8% to 10% of which show up once; 9.9% is in the top ten. This chain connects TRBV4-3 to TRBJ1-1; perhaps TRBD1 as D (6 bases). Sequenced material: blood, either unsorted or a sorted T cell fraction (not recorded which). This TCR derives from a male donor with ankylosing spondylitis or in good health (not recorded which). The CDR3 spells CASSQGLQGEAFF. The CDR3 coding sequence is TGCGCCAGCAGCCAAGGCCTACAGGGTGAAGCTTTCTTT.